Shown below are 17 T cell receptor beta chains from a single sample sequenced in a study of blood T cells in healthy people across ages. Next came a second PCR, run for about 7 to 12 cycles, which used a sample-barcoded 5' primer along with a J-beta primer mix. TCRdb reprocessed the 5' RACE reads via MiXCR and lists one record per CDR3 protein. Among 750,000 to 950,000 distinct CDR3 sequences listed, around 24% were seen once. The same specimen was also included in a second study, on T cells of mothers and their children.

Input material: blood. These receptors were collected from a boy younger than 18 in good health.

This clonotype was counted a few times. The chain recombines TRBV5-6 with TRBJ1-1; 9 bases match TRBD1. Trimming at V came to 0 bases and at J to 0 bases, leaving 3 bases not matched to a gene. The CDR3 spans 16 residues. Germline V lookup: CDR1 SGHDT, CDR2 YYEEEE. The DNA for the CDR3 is TGTGCCAGCAGCTTGGTGGGGACAGGGATGAACACTGAAGCTTTCTTT. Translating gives CASSLVGTGMNTEAFF.

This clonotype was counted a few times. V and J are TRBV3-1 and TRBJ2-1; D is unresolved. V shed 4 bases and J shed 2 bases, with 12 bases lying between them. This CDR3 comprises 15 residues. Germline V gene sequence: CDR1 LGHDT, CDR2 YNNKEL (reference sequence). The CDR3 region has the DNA TGTGCCAGCAGCCGCCAACCAGAAACCTACAATGAGCAGTTCTTC. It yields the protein CASSRQPETYNEQFF.

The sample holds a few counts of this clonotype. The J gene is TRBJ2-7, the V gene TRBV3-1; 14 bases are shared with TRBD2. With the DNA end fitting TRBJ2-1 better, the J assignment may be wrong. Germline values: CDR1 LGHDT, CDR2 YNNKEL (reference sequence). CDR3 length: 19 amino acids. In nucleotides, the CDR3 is TGTGCCAGCAGCCATGACTGGATCGGACTAGCGGGAGGTTACAATGAGCAGTTCTTC. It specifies CASSHDWIGLAGGYNEQFF.

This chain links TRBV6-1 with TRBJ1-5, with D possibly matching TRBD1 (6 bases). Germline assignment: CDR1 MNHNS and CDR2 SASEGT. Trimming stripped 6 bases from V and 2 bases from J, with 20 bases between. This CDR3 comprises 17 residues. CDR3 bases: TGTGCCAGCAGCCACGGGTCAGGGGATAAGGGCAATCAGCCCCAGCATTTT. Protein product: CASSHGSGDKGNQPQHF.

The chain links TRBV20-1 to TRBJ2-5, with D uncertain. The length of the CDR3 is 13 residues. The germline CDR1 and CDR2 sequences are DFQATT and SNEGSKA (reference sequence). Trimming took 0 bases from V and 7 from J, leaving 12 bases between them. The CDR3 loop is CSAREGPGWTQYF. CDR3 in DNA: TGCAGTGCTAGAGAGGGCCCTGGGTGGACCCAGTACTTC.

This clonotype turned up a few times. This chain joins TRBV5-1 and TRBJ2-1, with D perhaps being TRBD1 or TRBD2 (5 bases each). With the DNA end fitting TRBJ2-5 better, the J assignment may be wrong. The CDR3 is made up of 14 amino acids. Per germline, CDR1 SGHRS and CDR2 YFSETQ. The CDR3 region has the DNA TGCGCCAGCAGCTCTCCCCGGGACCTAGAGACCCAGTACTTC. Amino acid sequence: CASSSPRDLETQYF.

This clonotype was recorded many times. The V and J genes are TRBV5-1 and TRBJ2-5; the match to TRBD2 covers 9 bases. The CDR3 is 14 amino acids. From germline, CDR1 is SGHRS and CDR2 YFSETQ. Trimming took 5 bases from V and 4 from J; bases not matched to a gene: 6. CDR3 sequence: CASRVSGGSETQYF. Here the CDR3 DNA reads TGCGCCAGCAGAGTTAGCGGGGGATCAGAGACCCAGTACTTC. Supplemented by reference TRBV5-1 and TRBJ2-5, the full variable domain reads KAGVTQTPRYLIKTRGQQVTLSCSPISGHRSVSWYQQTPGQGLQFLFEYFSETQRNKGNFPGRFSGRQFSNSRSEMNVSTLELGDSALYLCASRVSGGSETQYFGPGTRLLVL.

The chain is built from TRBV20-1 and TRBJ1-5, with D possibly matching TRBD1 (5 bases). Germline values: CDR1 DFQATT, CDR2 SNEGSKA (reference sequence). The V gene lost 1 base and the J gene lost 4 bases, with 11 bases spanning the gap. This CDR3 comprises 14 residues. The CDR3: CSARAGSYNQPQHF. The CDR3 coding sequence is TGCAGTGCTAGAGCAGGGTCCTATAATCAGCCCCAGCATTTT.

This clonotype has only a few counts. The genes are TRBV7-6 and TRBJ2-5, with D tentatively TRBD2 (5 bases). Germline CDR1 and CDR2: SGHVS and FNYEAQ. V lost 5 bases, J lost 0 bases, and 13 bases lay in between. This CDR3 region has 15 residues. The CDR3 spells CASSRPDWYQETQYF. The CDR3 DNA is TGTGCCAGCAGCCGACCGGACTGGTACCAAGAGACCCAGTACTTC.

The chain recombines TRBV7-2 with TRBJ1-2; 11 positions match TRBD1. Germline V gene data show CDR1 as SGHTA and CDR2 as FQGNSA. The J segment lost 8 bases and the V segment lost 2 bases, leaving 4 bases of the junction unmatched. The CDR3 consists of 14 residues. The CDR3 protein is CASSLTGTGGGYTF. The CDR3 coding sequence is TGTGCCAGCAGCTTAACAGGGACAGGGGGGGGCTACACCTTC.

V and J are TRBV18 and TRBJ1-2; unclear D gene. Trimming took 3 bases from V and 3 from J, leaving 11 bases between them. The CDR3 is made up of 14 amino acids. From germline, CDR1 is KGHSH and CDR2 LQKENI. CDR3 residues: CASSPVSDHYGYTF. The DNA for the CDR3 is TGTGCCAGCTCACCGGTCAGCGATCACTATGGCTACACCTTC.

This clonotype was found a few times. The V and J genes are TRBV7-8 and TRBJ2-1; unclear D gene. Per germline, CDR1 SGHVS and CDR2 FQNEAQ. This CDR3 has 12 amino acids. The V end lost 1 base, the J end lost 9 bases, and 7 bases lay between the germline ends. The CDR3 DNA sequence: TGTGCCAGCAGCTTAGGGGCTGCTGAGCAGTTCTTC. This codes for CASSLGAAEQFF.

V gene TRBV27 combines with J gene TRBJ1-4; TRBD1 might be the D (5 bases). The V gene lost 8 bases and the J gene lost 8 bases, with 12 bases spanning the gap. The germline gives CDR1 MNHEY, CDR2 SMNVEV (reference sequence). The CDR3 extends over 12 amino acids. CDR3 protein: CASGREREKLFF. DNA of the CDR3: TGTGCCAGCGGCAGGGAACGGGAAAAACTGTTTTTT.

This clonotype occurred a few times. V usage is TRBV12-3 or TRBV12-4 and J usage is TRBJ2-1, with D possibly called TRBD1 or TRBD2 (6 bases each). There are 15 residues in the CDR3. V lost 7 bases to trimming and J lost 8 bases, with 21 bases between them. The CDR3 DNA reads TGTGCCAGCATCCCTCCCAGGGTGGAGGGGGATGAGCAGTTCTTC. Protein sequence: CASIPPRVEGDEQFF.

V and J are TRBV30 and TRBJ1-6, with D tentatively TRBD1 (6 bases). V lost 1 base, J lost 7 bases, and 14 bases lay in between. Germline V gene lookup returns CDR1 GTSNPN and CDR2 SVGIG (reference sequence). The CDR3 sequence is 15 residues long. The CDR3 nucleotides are TGTGCCTGGAGTGAGGTGGAGGGGGGAAATTCACCCCTCCACTTT. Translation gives CAWSEVEGGNSPLHF.

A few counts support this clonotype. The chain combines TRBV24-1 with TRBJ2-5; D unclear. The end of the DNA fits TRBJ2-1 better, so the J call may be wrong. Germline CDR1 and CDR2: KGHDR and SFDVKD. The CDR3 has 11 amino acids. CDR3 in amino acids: CATSDLTEQFF. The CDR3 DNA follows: TGTGCCACCAGTGATTTGACTGAGCAGTTCTTC.

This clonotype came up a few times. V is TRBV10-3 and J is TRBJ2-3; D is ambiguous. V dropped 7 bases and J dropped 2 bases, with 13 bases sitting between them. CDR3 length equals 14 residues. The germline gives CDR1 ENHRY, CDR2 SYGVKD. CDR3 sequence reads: CAINDGGITDTQYF. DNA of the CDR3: TGTGCCATCAATGACGGTGGAATCACAGATACGCAGTATTTT.